Below, 7 T cell receptor beta chains from the same sample are listed, as sequenced in a study of blood T cells in healthy people across ages. Primers used in a second PCR of roughly 7 to 12 cycles were a sample-barcoded 5' primer and a J-beta primer mix. TCRdb analysed the 5' RACE reads with MiXCR anew, one entry per CDR3 protein. The repertoire holds about 770,000 distinct CDR3 sequences, with under 55% as singletons. The sample taken for sequencing was blood. These receptors originate from a man in his fifties or sixties in good health.

This sequence joins TRBV25-1 and TRBJ2-1; 8 bases are a match to TRBD1. Germline-derived CDR1 and CDR2 are MGHDK and SYGVNS. CDR3 length: 14 amino acids. V lost 4 bases and J lost 6; bases outside the gene matches: 5. The DNA of the CDR3 is TGTGCCAGCAGTGTCAGGGGGCGCTTCAATGAGCAGTTCTTC. Its protein is CASSVRGRFNEQFF.

The DNA of the CDR3 is TGTGCCATCAGTGAACATCAGGACGCCTATGGCTACACCTTC. This translates into CAISEHQDAYGYTF. This sequence joins TRBV10-3 and TRBJ1-2, with D unclear. CDR3 length: 14 residues. The V end was cut by 3 bases, the J end by 4 bases, with 12 bases between. Germline CDR1 reads ENHRY; CDR2 reads SYGVKD.

This clonotype came up once. This sequence joins TRBV9 and TRBJ2-6, with 8 nucleotides matching TRBD1. The CDR3 has 19 residues. From germline, CDR1 is SGDLS and CDR2 YYNGEE. V lost 3 bases to trimming and J lost 4 bases; unmatched junction nucleotides: 15. CDR3 coding DNA: TGTGCCAGCAGCGCCGCGCGGGACAGGTCCTCTCTGGGGGCCAACGTCCTGACTTTC. Its protein is CASSAARDRSSLGANVLTF. The full variable domain, completed using reference TRBV9 and TRBJ2-6, is DSGVTQTPKHLITATGQRVTLRCSPRSGDLSVYWYQQSLDQGLQFLIQYYNGEERAKGNILERFSAQQFPDLHSELNLSSLELGDSALYFCASSAARDRSSLGANVLTFGAGSRLTVL.

The chain couples TRBV18 to TRBJ2-7; perhaps D is TRBD1 or TRBD2 (5 bases each). CDR1 is KGHSH, CDR2 LQKENI, per germline. V dropped 1 base and J dropped 1 base, with 11 bases sitting between them. The CDR3 runs 15 residues. The CDR3: CASSPLGDGSYEQYF. The DNA of the CDR3 is TGTGCCAGCTCACCACTCGGGGACGGATCCTACGAGCAGTACTTC.

The sample holds a few counts of this clonotype. V usage is TRBV7-8 and J usage is TRBJ2-7; TRBD2 matches 10 bases. The CDR3 is 15 amino acids. Germline CDR1 is SGHVS and CDR2 is FQNEAQ. The V gene end was trimmed by 5 bases and the J gene end by 4 bases; junction bases not matched to a gene: 8. CDR3 in amino acids: CASSTLSGGLYEQYF. As DNA, the CDR3 is TGTGCCAGCAGCACACTTAGCGGGGGGCTGTACGAGCAGTACTTC. Full variable domain (rest looked up from reference TRBV7-8 and TRBJ2-7): GAGVSQSPRYKVAKRGQDVALRCDPISGHVSLFWYQQALGQGPEFLTYFQNEAQLDKSGLPSDRFFAERPEGSVSTLKIQRTQQEDSAVYLCASSTLSGGLYEQYFGPGTRLTVT.

The chain couples TRBV18 to TRBJ1-4; no reliable D call. V was cut by 3 bases and J by 8 bases, with 10 bases left in between. CDR3 length: 13 residues. The germline V gene encodes CDR1 KGHSH and CDR2 LQKENI. The CDR3 spells CASSPILEEKLFF. Written as DNA, the CDR3 is TGTGCCAGCTCACCGATTCTCGAGGAAAAACTGTTTTTT. Complete variable domain (other parts from reference TRBV18 and TRBJ1-4): NAGVMQNPRHLVRRRGQEARLRCSPMKGHSHVYWYRQLPEEGLKFMVYLQKENIIDESGMPKERFSAEFPKEGPSILRIQQVVRGDSAAYFCASSPILEEKLFFGSGTQLSVL.

The table lists this clonotype with a few counts. This chain links TRBV20-1 with TRBJ1-4; D is undetermined. Trimming left V 5 bases short and J 5 bases short, with 12 bases between. The CDR3 covers 13 residues. Per the germline V gene, CDR1 is DFQATT and CDR2 is SNEGSKA (reference sequence). The CDR3 loop is CSAEAGTNEKLFF. The DNA of the CDR3 is TGCAGTGCTGAAGCTGGAACAAATGAAAAACTGTTTTTT.